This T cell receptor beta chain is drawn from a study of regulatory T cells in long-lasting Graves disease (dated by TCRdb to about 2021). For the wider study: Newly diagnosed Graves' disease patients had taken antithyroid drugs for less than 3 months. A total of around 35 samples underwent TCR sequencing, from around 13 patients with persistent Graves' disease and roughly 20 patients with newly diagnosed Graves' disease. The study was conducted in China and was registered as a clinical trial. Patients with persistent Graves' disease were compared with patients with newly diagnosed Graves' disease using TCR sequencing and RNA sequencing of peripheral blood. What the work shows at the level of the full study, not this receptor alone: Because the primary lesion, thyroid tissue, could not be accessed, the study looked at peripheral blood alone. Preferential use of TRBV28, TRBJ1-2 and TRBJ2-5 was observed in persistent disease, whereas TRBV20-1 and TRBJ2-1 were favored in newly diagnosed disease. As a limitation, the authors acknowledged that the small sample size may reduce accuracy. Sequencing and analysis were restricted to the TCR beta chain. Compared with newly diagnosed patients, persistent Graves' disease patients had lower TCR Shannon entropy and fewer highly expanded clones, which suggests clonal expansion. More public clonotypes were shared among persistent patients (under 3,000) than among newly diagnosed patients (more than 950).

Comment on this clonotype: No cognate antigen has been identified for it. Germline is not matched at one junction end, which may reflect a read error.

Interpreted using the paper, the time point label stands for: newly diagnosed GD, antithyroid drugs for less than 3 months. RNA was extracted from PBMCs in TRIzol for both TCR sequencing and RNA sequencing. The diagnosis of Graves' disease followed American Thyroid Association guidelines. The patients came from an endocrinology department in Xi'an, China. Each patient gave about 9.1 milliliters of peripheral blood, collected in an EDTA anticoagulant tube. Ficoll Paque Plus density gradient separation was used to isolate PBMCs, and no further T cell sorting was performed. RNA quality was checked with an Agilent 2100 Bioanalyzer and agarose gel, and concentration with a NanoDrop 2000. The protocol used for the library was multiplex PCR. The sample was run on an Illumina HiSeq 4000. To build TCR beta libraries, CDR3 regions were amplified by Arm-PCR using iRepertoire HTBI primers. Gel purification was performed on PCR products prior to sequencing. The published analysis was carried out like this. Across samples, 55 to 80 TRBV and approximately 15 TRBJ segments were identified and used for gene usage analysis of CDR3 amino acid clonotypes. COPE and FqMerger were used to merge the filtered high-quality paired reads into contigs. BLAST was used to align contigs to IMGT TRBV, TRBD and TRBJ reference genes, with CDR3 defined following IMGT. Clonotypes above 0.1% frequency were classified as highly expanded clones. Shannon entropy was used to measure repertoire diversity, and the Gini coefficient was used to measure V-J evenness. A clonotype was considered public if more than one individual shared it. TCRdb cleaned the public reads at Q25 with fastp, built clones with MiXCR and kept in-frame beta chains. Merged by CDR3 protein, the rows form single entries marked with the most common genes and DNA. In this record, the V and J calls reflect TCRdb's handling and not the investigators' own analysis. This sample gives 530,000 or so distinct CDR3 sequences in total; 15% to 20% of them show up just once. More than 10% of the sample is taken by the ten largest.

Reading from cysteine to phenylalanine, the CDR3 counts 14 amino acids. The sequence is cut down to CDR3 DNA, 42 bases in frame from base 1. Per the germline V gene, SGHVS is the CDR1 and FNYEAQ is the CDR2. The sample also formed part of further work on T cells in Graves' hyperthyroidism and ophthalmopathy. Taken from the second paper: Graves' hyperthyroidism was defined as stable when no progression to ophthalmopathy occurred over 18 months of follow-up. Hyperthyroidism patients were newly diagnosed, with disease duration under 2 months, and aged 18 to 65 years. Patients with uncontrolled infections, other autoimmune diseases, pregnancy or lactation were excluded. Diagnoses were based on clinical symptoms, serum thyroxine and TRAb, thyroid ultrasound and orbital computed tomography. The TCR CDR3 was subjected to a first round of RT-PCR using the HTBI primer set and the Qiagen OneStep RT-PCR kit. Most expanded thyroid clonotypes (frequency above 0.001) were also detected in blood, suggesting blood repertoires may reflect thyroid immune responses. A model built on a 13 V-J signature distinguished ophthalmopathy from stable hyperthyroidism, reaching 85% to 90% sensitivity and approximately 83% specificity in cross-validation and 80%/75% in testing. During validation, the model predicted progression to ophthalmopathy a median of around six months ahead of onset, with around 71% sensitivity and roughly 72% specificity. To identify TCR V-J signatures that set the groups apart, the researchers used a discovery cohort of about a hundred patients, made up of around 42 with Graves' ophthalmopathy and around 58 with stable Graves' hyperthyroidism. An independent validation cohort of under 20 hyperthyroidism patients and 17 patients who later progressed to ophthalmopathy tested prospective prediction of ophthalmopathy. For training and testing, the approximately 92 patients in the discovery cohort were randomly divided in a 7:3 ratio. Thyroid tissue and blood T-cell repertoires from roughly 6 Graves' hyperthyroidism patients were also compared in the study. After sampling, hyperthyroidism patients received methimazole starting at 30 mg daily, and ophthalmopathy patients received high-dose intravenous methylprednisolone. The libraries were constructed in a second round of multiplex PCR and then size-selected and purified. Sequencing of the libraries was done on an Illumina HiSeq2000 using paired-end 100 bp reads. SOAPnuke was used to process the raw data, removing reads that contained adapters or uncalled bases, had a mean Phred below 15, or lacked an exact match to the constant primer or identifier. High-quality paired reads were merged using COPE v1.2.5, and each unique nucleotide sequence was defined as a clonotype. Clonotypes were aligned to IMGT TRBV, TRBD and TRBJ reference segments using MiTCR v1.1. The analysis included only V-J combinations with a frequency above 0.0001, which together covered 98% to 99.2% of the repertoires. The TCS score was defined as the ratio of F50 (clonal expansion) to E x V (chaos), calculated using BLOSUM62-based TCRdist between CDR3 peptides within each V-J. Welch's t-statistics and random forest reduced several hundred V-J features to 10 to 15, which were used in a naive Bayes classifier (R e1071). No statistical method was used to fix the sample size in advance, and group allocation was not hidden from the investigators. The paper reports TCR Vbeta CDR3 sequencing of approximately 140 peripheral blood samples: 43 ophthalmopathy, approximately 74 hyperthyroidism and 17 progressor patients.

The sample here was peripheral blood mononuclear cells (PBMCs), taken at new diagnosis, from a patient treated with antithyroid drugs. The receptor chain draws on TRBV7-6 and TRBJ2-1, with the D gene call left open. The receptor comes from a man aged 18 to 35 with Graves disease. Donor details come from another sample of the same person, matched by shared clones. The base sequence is TGTGCCAGCAGTCTGGGATGGGCGGAATCGGCCTGGGTCTTC. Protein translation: CASSLGWAESAWVF.